Following are 18 T cell receptor beta chains from one sample sequenced in a study of regulatory and conventional T cells in RAG deficiency (dated by TCRdb to 2017 to 2019). Receptor libraries were prepared by the immunoSEQ multiplex PCR assay. This immuneACCESS table, as held by TCRdb, lists in-frame sequences with V and J called but not all clones. Of the missing ones, under half trace to an unresolved V gene in checked studies; the others have no known cause. This sample gives 8,700 or so clones in total; around 84% of them show up just once. The ten most abundant clones make up around a third of the sample. These same records also appear under a second study, on regulatory T cells. As noted in the second study: For the multiplex PCR, 52 forward TRBV primers and 13 reverse TRBJ primers were used, and amplification bias was corrected with both assay-based and computational methods.

Material for sequencing was CD8+ T cells sorted from blood. The receptors derive from a human donor in good health.

Only a few counts were recorded for this clone. The J gene is TRBJ2-7, the V gene TRBV29-1, with a tentative D call TRBD1 (6 bases). In germline, CDR1 is SQVTM, CDR2 ANQGSEA. With 7 bases removed from V and 1 base from J, the gap between germline ends came to 23 bases. This CDR3 has 16 amino acids. The CDR3 loop reads CSARILLQGKSYEQYF. The CDR3 DNA follows: TGCAGCGCACGAATTCTACTACAGGGAAAGTCCTACGAGCAGTACTTC.

As DNA, the CDR3 is TGTGCCTGCCGGAGCTCCTACAATGAGCAGTTCTTC. Amino acids: CACRSSYNEQFF. The rearrangement joins TRBV30 to TRBJ2-1; no clear D. Germline CDR1 GTSNPN, CDR2 SVGIG (reference sequence). Trimming stripped 6 bases from V and 0 bases from J, with 6 bases between. The CDR3 has 12 amino acids.

The CDR3 sequence: CASSFRGGINTEAFF. The CDR3 bases are TGTGCCAGCAGCTTTCGTGGGGGAATCAACACTGAAGCTTTCTTT. The chain recombines TRBV7-9 with TRBJ1-1, with D maybe TRBD1 (5 bases). V was shortened by 3 bases and J by 2 bases, with 13 bases between the two germline ends. The CDR3 length is 15 residues. Germline lookup yields CDR1 SEHNR and CDR2 FQNEAQ (reference sequence).

CDR3 amino acids: CASALRESYNEQFF. The CDR3, as DNA: TGTGCCAGCGCCCTTCGGGAGTCCTACAATGAGCAGTTCTTC. This sequence joins TRBV6-5 and TRBJ2-1; weak D call: TRBD2 (6 bases). Germline V gene sequence: CDR1 MNHEY, CDR2 SVGAGI. The CDR3 extends over 14 amino acids. V lost 8 bases to trimming and J lost 1 base, with 12 bases between them.

The rearrangement links TRBV6-1 to TRBJ1-1, with D possibly being TRBD1 (6 bases). The germline V and J ends were trimmed by 3 bases and 2 bases, with 16 bases remaining between them. The length of the CDR3 is 16 residues. Germline lookup yields CDR1 MNHNS and CDR2 SASEGT. CDR3 residues: CASSDVFGQLNTEAFF. As DNA, the CDR3 is TGTGCCAGCAGTGATGTTTTTGGACAGCTAAACACTGAAGCTTTCTTT.

The V gene is TRBV7-3, the J gene TRBJ1-1, with D tentatively TRBD1 (5 bases). Germline V CDR1 and CDR2: SGHTA, FQGTGA. Trimming took 5 bases from V and 1 from J, leaving 14 bases between them. The length of the CDR3 is 15 residues. The CDR3 loop reads CASSPGGSSNTEAFF. CDR3 nucleotides: TGTGCCAGCAGCCCCGGGGGGTCTTCGAACACTGAAGCTTTCTTT. Drawing the rest from reference TRBV7-3 and TRBJ1-1, the complete variable domain is GAGVSQTPSNKVTEKGKYVELRCDPISGHTALYWYRQSLGQGPEFLIYFQGTGAADDSGLPNDRFFAVRPEGSVSTLKIQRTERGDSAVYLCASSPGGSSNTEAFFGQGTRLTVV.

The chain uses TRBV23-1 and TRBJ1-5; D not certain. TRBV23-1 is designated an ORF whose function remains uncertain. This CDR3 has 14 amino acids. Trimming pared 5 bases from V and 5 bases from J, leaving 13 bases between. CDR3 DNA: TGCGCCAGCAGTGTAAGGCCAGATTATCAGCCCCAGCATTTT. Its protein is CASSVRPDYQPQHF.

The J gene is TRBJ2-3, the V gene TRBV7-8, with 7 bases matching TRBD2. CDR1 is SGHVS, CDR2 FQNEAQ, per germline. Unmatched junction bases numbered 11, after V lost 5 bases and J lost 3 bases. The CDR3 is 16 amino acids. CDR3 amino acids: CASSLPSPGGTDTQYF. CDR3 sequence (DNA): TGTGCCAGCAGCCTACCATCTCCGGGAGGTACAGATACGCAGTATTTT.

The chain couples TRBV7-9 to TRBJ2-3, with D tentatively TRBD2 (5 bases). The CDR3 runs to 15 residues. The germline V gene encodes CDR1 SEHNR and CDR2 FQNEAQ (reference sequence). The V and J ends lost 2 bases and 1 base respectively, with 10 bases between them. CDR3 in amino acids: CASSLIVGGTDTQYF. The CDR3 DNA reads TGTGCCAGCAGCTTAATTGTGGGAGGCACAGATACGCAGTATTTT.

The J gene is TRBJ2-5, the V gene TRBV28; the match to TRBD2 covers 7 bases. The CDR3 is 15 amino acids. The ends lost 4 bases at V and 5 bases at J; junction bases unmatched: 10. CDR1 MDHEN and CDR2 SYDVKM come from the germline V gene. This CDR3 reads CASSSSTSERETQYF. The CDR3, as DNA: TGTGCCAGCAGTTCGTCTACTAGCGAGAGGGAGACCCAGTACTTC.

This chain connects TRBV5-8 to TRBJ2-7; D might be TRBD1 (5 bases). Trimming cost V 6 bases and J 4 bases, with 11 bases left between them. The CDR3 length is 12 residues. Germline CDR1 and CDR2: SGHTS and YDEGEE. The CDR3 region is CASTLGQYEQYF. The CDR3 DNA reads as TGTGCCAGCACCCTGGGGCAGTACGAGCAGTACTTC.

V gene TRBV5-6 combines with J gene TRBJ1-1, with 7 bases matching TRBD1. From germline, CDR1 is SGHDT and CDR2 YYEEEE. This CDR3 has 14 amino acids. With V trimmed by 0 bases and J by 1 base, 0 bases remained unmatched. The CDR3 protein is CASSLDRGNTEAFF. In DNA, the CDR3 is TGTGCCAGCAGCTTGGACAGGGGGAACACTGAAGCTTTCTTT.

The V gene is TRBV7-8, the J gene TRBJ2-5; 12 positions agree with TRBD2. The germline CDR1 and CDR2 sequences are SGHVS and FQNEAQ. This CDR3 has 16 amino acids. Trimming at V came to 3 bases and at J to 5 bases, leaving 7 bases not matched to a gene. The CDR3 region has the DNA TGTGCCAGCAGCTTGTCTAGCGGGGGGGCAGGGGAGACCCAGTACTTC. Its protein is CASSLSSGGAGETQYF.

V gene TRBV9 combines with J gene TRBJ1-1; 8 nucleotides match TRBD1. Trimming cost V 3 bases and J 4 bases; bases outside gene matches: 17. CDR3 length: 18 residues. Germline lookup yields CDR1 SGDLS and CDR2 YYNGEE. The DNA of the CDR3 is TGTGCCAGCAGCGCGACGGCTGGGCAGGGGGCGCCTACCACTGAAGCTTTCTTT. It encodes CASSATAGQGAPTTEAFF. Using reference TRBV9 and TRBJ1-1 for the parts outside the CDR3, the full variable domain is DSGVTQTPKHLITATGQRVTLRCSPRSGDLSVYWYQQSLDQGLQFLIQYYNGEERAKGNILERFSAQQFPDLHSELNLSSLELGDSALYFCASSATAGQGAPTTEAFFGQGTRLTVV.

The rearrangement links TRBV20-1 to TRBJ2-5; D gene ambiguous. This CDR3 has 11 amino acids. CDR1 and CDR2 (germline): DFQATT, SNEGSKA (reference sequence). Trimming left V 0 bases short and J 7 bases short, with 6 bases between. CDR3 sequence reads: CSARDYGTQYF. The CDR3, as DNA: TGCAGTGCTAGAGATTACGGGACCCAGTACTTC.

The chain links TRBV5-5 to TRBJ1-6; TRBD1 aligns across 9 bases. The CDR3 covers 16 residues. From germline, CDR1 is SGHKS and CDR2 YYEKEE (reference sequence). V was clipped by 3 bases and J by 7 bases; unmatched bases: 8. The CDR3 region has the DNA TGTGCCAGCAGCTCAGAACAGGGGGCGCGGAATTCACCCCTCCACTTT. Residues: CASSSEQGARNSPLHF. Full variable domain (rest looked up from reference TRBV5-5 and TRBJ1-6): DAGVTQSPTHLIKTRGQQVTLRCSPISGHKSVSWYQQVLGQGPQFIFQYYEKEERGRGNFPDRFSARQFPNYSSELNVNALLLGDSALYLCASSSEQGARNSPLHFGNGTRLTVT.

The chain has TRBV14 and TRBJ2-7; D remains unclear. V lost 5 bases to trimming and J lost 0 bases, with 2 bases between them. This CDR3 contains 11 residues. Germline V gene data show CDR1 as SGHDN and CDR2 as FVKESK. This chain's CDR3 is CASSISYEQYF. The CDR3 coding sequence is TGTGCCAGCAGCATCTCCTACGAGCAGTACTTC.

The chain is built from TRBV19 and TRBJ1-5, with D unclear. V gave up 5 bases and J gave up 0 bases, with 20 bases separating them. The CDR3 is 18 residues long. CDR1 is LNHDA, CDR2 SQIVND, per germline (reference sequence). CDR3 nucleotide sequence: TGTGCCAGTAGTGATGGTTATAAGGGCTCTTATAGCAATCAGCCCCAGCATTTT. This translates into CASSDGYKGSYSNQPQHF.